The rows below give T cell receptor beta chains drawn from one sample of a study of blood T cell repertoires in COVID-19. Measured with immunoSEQ multiplex PCR; TCRdb has only the in-frame clones, and not every one. Of a few hundred thousand clones in the sample, 70% to 90% are singletons; the top ten hold about 1.9%. The sequenced material came from PBMCs or T cells enriched from blood (not recorded which). The receptor source for this set is a woman aged 50 to 65 who had recovered from COVID-19. CDR3s leave out the opening cysteine and the closing phenylalanine or tryptophan.

v_call,j_call,cdr3_aa
TRBV7-9,TRBJ2-1,ASSSISWGSSGTLEQF
TRBV5-1,TRBJ1-1,ASSLADPNAGTEAF
TRBV19,TRBJ2-1,ASSPGVVNNEQF
TRBV19,TRBJ2-1,ASSPSGLMGNEQF
TRBV9,TRBJ2-7,ASSVGTGENYEQY
TRBV5-6,TRBJ1-3,ASSLGQVNTIY
TRBV10-3,TRBJ1-3,AISEPGRVSGNTIY
TRBV6-5,TRBJ1-2,ASSLTGLYGYT
TRBV5-1,TRBJ1-5,ASSLAGGVREPQH
TRBV6-2/TRBV6-3,TRBJ2-3,ASSYVFQGTDTQY
TRBV27,TRBJ2-2,ASSTDRVTNTGELF
TRBV5-1,TRBJ1-1,ASSLESRYTEAF
TRBV7-8,TRBJ2-1,ASSRAGTTDNEQF
TRBV11-2,TRBJ2-1,ASSSTSGRNNEQF
TRBV27,TRBJ1-4,ASSLQGGEKLF